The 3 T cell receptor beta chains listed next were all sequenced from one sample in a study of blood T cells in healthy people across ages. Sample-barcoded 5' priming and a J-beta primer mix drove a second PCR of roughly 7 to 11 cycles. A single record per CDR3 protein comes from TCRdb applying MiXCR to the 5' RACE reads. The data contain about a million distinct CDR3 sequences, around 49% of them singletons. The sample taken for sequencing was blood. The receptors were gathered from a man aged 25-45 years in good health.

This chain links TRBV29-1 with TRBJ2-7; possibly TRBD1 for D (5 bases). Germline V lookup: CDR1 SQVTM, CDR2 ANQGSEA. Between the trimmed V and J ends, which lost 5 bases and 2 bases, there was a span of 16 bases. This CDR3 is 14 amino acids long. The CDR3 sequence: CSVSDGLQAYEQYF. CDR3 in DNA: TGCAGCGTTTCCGACGGGTTACAGGCCTACGAGCAGTACTTC.

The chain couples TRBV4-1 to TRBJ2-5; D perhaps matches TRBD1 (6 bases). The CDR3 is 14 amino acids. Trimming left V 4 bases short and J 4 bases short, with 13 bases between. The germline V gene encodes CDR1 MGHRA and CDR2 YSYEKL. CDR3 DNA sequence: TGCGCCAGCAGCCCCTTGGGGGCGTCAGAGACCCAGTACTTC. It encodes CASSPLGASETQYF.

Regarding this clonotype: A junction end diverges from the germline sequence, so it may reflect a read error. Written as DNA, the CDR3 is TGTGTCAGCAGTGACCAACAGGGGGCCACTGAAGCTTTCTTT. Translated, it gives CVSSDQQGATEAFF. The rearrangement joins TRBV25-1 to TRBJ1-1; TRBD1 aligns across 9 bases. Germline assignment: CDR1 MGHDK and CDR2 SYGVNS. The CDR3 spans 14 residues.